The entry that follows covers one T cell receptor beta chain sequence. No antigen is known for it. These data belong to a study of cytomegalovirus exposure and HLA in healthy donors. Findings and caveats of the study: Several V segments, TRBV6-2 and TRBV6-3 among them, could not be told apart and were dropped. Later analysis suggested most CMV-associated TCR beta chains were HLA-restricted. A prior analysis recorded that most TCR beta V segments were productive about 87% or about 30% of the time.

The V gene end was trimmed by 4 bases and the J gene end by 3 bases; junction bases not matched to a gene: 14. The CDR3 runs 17 residues. Per germline, CDR1 SGHKS and CDR2 YYEKEE (reference sequence). Likely unrecorded immune exposures existed in these nominally healthy donors. The PCR ran on 60 Vbeta and 13 Jbeta primers. The data were produced by immunoSEQ multiplex PCR, yet TCRdb's version contains in-frame clones alone and is incomplete. Recorded for this sample: 100,000 to 150,000 clones. This clonotype was sampled from a man aged 40-55 years in good health and CMV-seronegative. The J gene is TRBJ2-3, the V gene TRBV5-5; 7 positions match TRBD1. What was sequenced was PBMCs. CDR3 amino acids: CASSGLKGTVETDTQYF. Here the CDR3 DNA reads TGTGCCAGCAGCGGGTTGAAGGGGACAGTGGAGACAGATACGCAGTATTTT.